Presented here are 4 T cell receptor beta chains from one specimen sequenced in a study of cytomegalovirus exposure and HLA in healthy donors. The PCR employed 60 Vbeta primers together with 13 Jbeta primers. The assay was immunoSEQ multiplex PCR, and TCRdb's table has in-frame clones only and misses some. Of about 160,000 clones listed, 86% are singletons. Sequenced sample: PBMCs. The receptors were sampled from a woman aged 18-35 years in good health and CMV-seronegative.

The J gene is TRBJ1-2, the V gene TRBV5-6; perhaps TRBD1 as D (6 bases). Germline V gene sequence: CDR1 SGHDT, CDR2 YYEEEE. V was shortened by 5 bases and J by 8 bases, with 19 bases between the two germline ends. This CDR3 is built from 14 residues. CDR3: CASSKTGRGRGYTF. The CDR3 DNA reads as TGTGCCAGCAGTAAAACAGGGAGGGGTCGGGGCTACACCTTC.

V gene TRBV7-9 combines with J gene TRBJ1-4; D may be TRBD1 (5 bases). Germline lookup yields CDR1 SEHNR and CDR2 FQNEAQ (reference sequence). The ends were cut back, 1 base at V and 7 bases at J, with 13 bases in the middle. There are 15 residues in the CDR3. CDR3 DNA: TGTGCCAGCAGCTTAGGTCAGCAGGGTATTGAAAAACTGTTTTTT. This gives the protein CASSLGQQGIEKLFF.

The genes are TRBV7-2 and TRBJ1-5; D gene uncertain. Germline V CDR1 and CDR2: SGHTA, FQGNSA. Trimming cost V 4 bases and J 3 bases, with 10 bases left between them. The CDR3 is 14 amino acids. The CDR3 is CASSYRHSNQPQHF. The CDR3 nucleotides read TGTGCCAGCAGCTACCGACATTCCAATCAGCCCCAGCATTTT.

The rearrangement links TRBV19 to TRBJ2-5, with 7 bases identical to TRBD1. Trimming at V came to 6 bases and at J to 4 bases, leaving 5 bases not matched to a gene. CDR3 length equals 13 residues. CDR1 and CDR2 from the germline V gene are LNHDA and SQIVND (reference sequence). The CDR3 DNA sequence: TGTGCCAGTAGCCCGACAGGGACAGAGACCCAGTACTTC. Its protein is CASSPTGTETQYF.